These 20 T cell receptor beta chains were sequenced from one sample in a study of blood T cell repertoires in COVID-19. Method: immunoSEQ multiplex PCR; TCRdb's copy keeps in-frame clones and lacks some. The sample holds over 130,000 clones; 76% are singletons and the top ten take around 4.2%. Source material: peripheral blood. These receptors were collected from a woman older than 75 with active or convalescent COVID-19.

The chain combines TRBV5-6 with TRBJ1-3; 8 bases are a match to TRBD1. V was clipped by 5 bases and J by 3 bases; unmatched bases: 4. The CDR3 is made up of 14 amino acids. Germline V gene data show CDR1 as SGHDT and CDR2 as YYEEEE. DNA for the CDR3: TGTGCCAGCAGGCAACAGGGGGGTGGAAACACCATATATTTT. It translates to CASRQQGGGNTIYF.

The gene calls are TRBV6-2 or TRBV6-3 and TRBJ1-6; 9 bases are a match to TRBD1. After removal of 2 bases from V and 9 bases from J, the junction contained 8 bases not matched to a gene. In germline, CDR1 is MNHEY, CDR2 SVGEGT. The CDR3 has 16 residues. The CDR3 spells CASSYRPDRGGSPLHF. CDR3 DNA sequence: TGTGCCAGCAGTTACCGACCGGACAGGGGAGGTTCACCCCTCCACTTT.

The rearrangement joins TRBV5-1 to TRBJ1-1, with 9 bases identical to TRBD1. The CDR3 loop spans 15 amino acids. Germline assignment: CDR1 SGHRS and CDR2 YFSETQ. The V segment lost 4 bases and the J segment 0 bases; nucleotides outside the gene matches: 4. CDR3 bases: TGCGCCAGCAGCCAAGGGGACAGGGTGAACACTGAAGCTTTCTTT. Amino acid sequence: CASSQGDRVNTEAFF.

The CDR3 sequence: CAWARQGVNEQFF. The DNA for the CDR3 is TGTGCCTGGGCCAGACAGGGGGTCAATGAGCAGTTCTTC. V gene TRBV30 combines with J gene TRBJ2-1; 9 bases match TRBD1. The J segment lost 6 bases and the V segment lost 5 bases, leaving 5 bases of the junction unmatched. CDR3 size: 13 residues. Germline V gene lookup returns CDR1 GTSNPN and CDR2 SVGIG (reference sequence).

The table lists this clone with a few counts. The genes are TRBV6-5 and TRBJ1-2, with TRBD1 matching over 7 bases. J gave up 3 bases and V 6 bases, and 7 bases lay outside the gene matches. Germline V CDR1 and CDR2: MNHEY, SVGAGI. The CDR3 has 14 amino acids. The CDR3 DNA follows: TGTGCCAGCAGGGCTGACAGGGTTCACTATGGCTACACCTTC. This gives the protein CASRADRVHYGYTF.

This chain links TRBV3-1 (or the pseudogene TRBV3-2) with TRBJ2-1; D remains unclear. This CDR3 has 16 amino acids. V was pared by 0 bases and J by 2 bases, with 11 bases between. From germline, CDR1 is LGHDT and CDR2 YNNKEL (reference sequence). CDR3 bases: TGTGCCAGCAGCCAAGATGGGCAGCAAACCTACAATGAGCAGTTCTTC. Encoded protein: CASSQDGQQTYNEQFF.

This rearrangement joins TRBV10-3 to TRBJ1-5; D not resolved. V was cut by 6 bases and J by 4 bases, with 10 bases left in between. This CDR3 comprises 13 residues. Germline loops: CDR1 ENHRY, CDR2 SYGVKD. This chain's CDR3 is CAIRWQVNQPQHF. The CDR3 DNA follows: TGTGCCATCAGATGGCAGGTTAATCAGCCCCAGCATTTT.

This clone occurred a few times. The V gene is TRBV7-2, the J gene TRBJ2-7; 8 bases agree with TRBD1. V lost 2 bases and J lost 2; bases outside the gene matches: 8. The CDR3 length is 16 residues. Germline CDR1 and CDR2: SGHTA and FQGNSA. The CDR3 region is CASSLRAGGLAYEQYF. The CDR3 DNA sequence: TGTGCCAGCAGCTTAAGGGCAGGGGGCCTTGCCTACGAGCAGTACTTC. Full variable domain (missing parts from reference TRBV7-2 and TRBJ2-7): GAGVSQSPSNKVTEKGKDVELRCDPISGHTALYWYRQSLGQGLEFLIYFQGNSAPDKSGLPSDRFSAERTGGSVSTLTIQRTQQEDSAVYLCASSLRAGGLAYEQYFGPGTRLTVT.

The chain combines TRBV20-1 with TRBJ2-3, with D possibly being TRBD2 (5 bases). Germline V gene lookup returns CDR1 DFQATT and CDR2 SNEGSKA (reference sequence). The CDR3 is made up of 15 amino acids. V lost 3 bases and J 3 bases, leaving 16 bases between the germline ends. The CDR3 nucleotides read TGCAGTGCTAGTGGGGTAGCGCTTTCTACAGATACGCAGTATTTT. Translation: CSASGVALSTDTQYF.

The gene calls are TRBV2 and TRBJ2-4; 8 nucleotides agree with TRBD1. The CDR3 consists of 15 residues. Germline assignment: CDR1 SNHLY and CDR2 FYNNEI. V shed 6 bases, J shed 2 bases, and the junction held 6 bases outside the gene matches. The CDR3 reads CASSMDRVSKNIQYF. CDR3 DNA: TGTGCCAGCAGCATGGACAGGGTTTCCAAAAACATTCAGTACTTC. Full variable domain (outside the CDR3, taken from reference TRBV2 and TRBJ2-4): EPEVTQTPSHQVTQMGQEVILRCVPISNHLYFYWYRQILGQKVEFLVSFYNNEISEKSEIFDDQFSVERPDGSNFTLKIRSTKLEDSAMYFCASSMDRVSKNIQYFGAGTRLSVL.

This clone is a singleton in its sample. J is TRBJ1-2 and V is TRBV4-2; 9 positions match TRBD1. CDR1 and CDR2 (germline): LGHNA, YNFKEQ. This CDR3 contains 13 residues. The V and J ends lost 4 bases and 8 bases, in that order; junction bases with no gene match: 5. CDR3 protein: CASSRTGQGGYTF. CDR3 in DNA: TGTGCCAGCAGCCGGACGGGACAGGGAGGCTACACCTTC.

The CDR3 spells CASSLGRVSEKLFF. The CDR3 bases are TGTGCCAGCAGCTTAGGCAGGGTGAGCGAAAAACTGTTTTTT. The rearrangement joins TRBV7-8 to TRBJ1-4, with a possible D match to TRBD1 (5 bases). The CDR3 length is 14 residues. Germline V CDR1 and CDR2: SGHVS, FQNEAQ. The V end lost 1 base, the J end lost 8 bases, and 11 bases lay between the germline ends.

The CDR3 spells CASSPIKDLNTEAFF. The CDR3 DNA reads TGTGCCAGCTCACCAATCAAGGACTTGAACACTGAAGCTTTCTTT. The chain carries TRBV18 and TRBJ1-1; D gene uncertain. Trimming shortened V by 2 bases and J by 0 bases, and 10 bases separated the two germline ends. The CDR3 is 15 residues long. Germline V gene sequence: CDR1 KGHSH, CDR2 LQKENI.

The V gene is TRBV7-3, the J gene TRBJ2-7; D is uncertain. V gave up 1 base and J gave up 1 base, with 11 bases separating them. Germline lookup yields CDR1 SGHTA and CDR2 FQGTGA. The CDR3 contains 15 residues. CDR3 loop: CASSLKVAASYEQYF. The CDR3 nucleotides read TGTGCCAGCAGCTTAAAGGTAGCAGCATCCTACGAGCAGTACTTC.

This chain links TRBV7-9 with TRBJ2-2; no clear D. There are 14 residues in the CDR3. V was trimmed by 5 bases and J by 0 bases, leaving 7 bases between them. Germline lookup yields CDR1 SEHNR and CDR2 FQNEAQ (reference sequence). CDR3 amino acids: CASSRTANTGELFF. The CDR3 DNA reads TGTGCCAGCAGCCGCACAGCGAACACCGGGGAGCTGTTTTTT. Supplemented by reference TRBV7-9 and TRBJ2-2, the full variable domain reads DTGVSQNPRHKITKRGQNVTFRCDPISEHNRLYWYRQTLGQGPEFLTYFQNEAQLEKSRLLSDRFSAERPKGSFSTLEIQRTEQGDSAMYLCASSRTANTGELFFGEGSRLTVL.

V usage is TRBV7-8 and J usage is TRBJ1-6; 7 bases match TRBD1. Losses at the gene ends were 1 base for V and 7 bases for J; bases not matched to a gene: 1. In germline, CDR1 is SGHVS, CDR2 FQNEAQ. This CDR3 comprises 14 residues. The CDR3 DNA sequence: TGTGCCAGCAGCTTAGGGGGACAGAATTCACCCCTCCACTTT. Its protein product is CASSLGGQNSPLHF.

V gene TRBV28 combines with J gene TRBJ1-3; D might be TRBD1 (5 bases). This CDR3 region has 16 residues. Trimming pared 3 bases from V and 0 bases from J, leaving 12 bases between. CDR1 is MDHEN and CDR2 is SYDVKM in the germline V gene. The chain's CDR3 is CASSLGGAISGNTIYF. For the CDR3, the DNA is TGTGCCAGCAGTTTGGGAGGGGCTATCTCTGGAAACACCATATATTTT.

This clone was found a few times. V and J are TRBV13 and TRBJ1-1; 8 nucleotides agree with TRBD1. The CDR3 is made up of 13 amino acids. Per germline, CDR1 PRHDT and CDR2 FYEKMQ (reference sequence). J gave up 10 bases and V 5 bases, and 9 bases lay outside the gene matches. The CDR3 DNA reads TGTGCCAGCAGCGAAGGGGACAGGCAAAGAGCTTTCTTT. It yields the protein CASSEGDRQRAFF.

The V call is TRBV19, the J call TRBJ2-3; TRBD1 might be the D (6 bases). CDR1 and CDR2 (germline): LNHDA, SQIVND (reference sequence). The V gene lost 1 base and the J gene lost 6 bases, with 11 bases spanning the gap. This CDR3 contains 14 residues. The CDR3 here is CASSIGHRADTQYF. For the CDR3, the DNA is TGTGCCAGTAGTATAGGCCACAGGGCCGATACGCAGTATTTT.

The rearrangement links TRBV27 to TRBJ1-6; TRBD1 matches at 9 bases. The length of the CDR3 is 16 residues. The germline gives CDR1 MNHEY, CDR2 SMNVEV (reference sequence). The ends lost 6 bases at V and 10 bases at J; junction bases unmatched: 13. The CDR3: CASSPLGGQGLSPLHF. The CDR3 region has the DNA TGTGCCAGCAGCCCCCTCGGGGGACAGGGTTTATCACCCCTCCACTTT.